One and the same sample provided the 18 T cell receptor beta chains below, sequenced in a study of T-cell memory formation after mild COVID-19 (dated by TCRdb to the early 2020s). Receptor amplification or capture employed 5' RACE. TCRdb lists the instrument as Illumina NovaSeq 6000. TCRdb ran its own pipeline on the public reads, namely fastp trimming at Q25 and MiXCR clone calling, and kept in-frame beta chains. Each entry merges the rows of one CDR3 protein and shows their most common DNA and genes. Here the sample has a few hundred thousand distinct CDR3 sequences; around 15% occur a single time. 20% to 25% of the sample is taken by the ten largest. Sequenced sample: PBMCs or a T cell subset sorted from them (not recorded which). These receptors all come from a man aged 18 to 30 who had mild COVID-19 (a few samples of this study predate the infection). The sample titles of this study are shuffled in the database, so cell type and time point are left out; the donor was told from shared clones.

The J gene is TRBJ2-2, the V gene TRBV20-1; no clear D gene. CDR1 DFQATT and CDR2 SNEGSKA come from the germline V gene (reference sequence). V gave up 3 bases and J gave up 0 bases, with 5 bases separating them. The CDR3 is 13 residues long. CDR3 residues: CSARGTNTGELFF. The DNA of the CDR3 is TGCAGTGCTAGGGGTACGAACACCGGGGAGCTGTTTTTT.

In this sample, this clonotype turned up a few times. The chain recombines TRBV10-2 with TRBJ2-3; D gene ambiguous. The CDR3 contains 13 residues. V was cut by 7 bases and J by 3 bases, with 11 bases left in between. Germline V lookup: CDR1 WSHSY, CDR2 SAAADI. The CDR3 here is CASKSSATDTQYF. In DNA, the CDR3 is TGCGCCAGCAAGTCTAGTGCAACAGATACGCAGTATTTT.

About this clonotype: Possible read error: a much larger clone is one base away. The rearrangement uses TRBV11-2 and TRBJ2-1; TRBD1 is a possible D gene (6 bases). The CDR3 runs to 15 residues. Germline V CDR1 and CDR2: SGHAT, FQNNGV. CDR3 region: CASSLAQNRANEQLF. The CDR3 DNA reads as TGTGCCAGCAGCTTAGCCCAGAACAGGGCCAATGAGCAGTTATTC.

In this sample, this clonotype turned up many times. This rearrangement joins TRBV5-1 to TRBJ2-2; TRBD2 is a possible D gene (6 bases). The CDR3 consists of 15 residues. Germline-derived CDR1 and CDR2 are SGHRS and YFSETQ. Trimming removed 0 bases at V and 4 bases at J, with 10 bases between. The CDR3 DNA follows: TGCGCCAGCAGCTTGGCCCTGGGGGGCACCGGGGAGCTGTTTTTT. Translated, it gives CASSLALGGTGELFF.

The rearrangement uses TRBV4-1 and TRBJ2-3; 9 bases are shared with TRBD2. The CDR3 is made up of 17 amino acids. With 6 bases clipped from V and 1 base from J, the junction kept 11 bases outside the gene matches. Per germline, CDR1 MGHRA and CDR2 YSYEKL. The CDR3 bases are TGCGCCAGCAGGGGGTCAGCTGAGCGGGGGGGCACAGATACGCAGTATTTT. Its translation is CASRGSAERGGTDTQYF.

This clonotype was counted a few times. This chain connects TRBV29-1 to TRBJ2-1, with D maybe TRBD1 (5 bases). V gave up 7 bases and J gave up 9 bases, with 13 bases separating them. CDR3 length equals 11 residues. CDR1 and CDR2 (germline): SQVTM, ANQGSEA. CDR3 sequence reads: CSGGYTREQFF. The CDR3 nucleotides read TGCAGCGGGGGCTACACTCGTGAGCAGTTCTTC.

This clonotype was seen just once. The chain carries TRBV10-1 and TRBJ2-5, with D possibly TRBD1 on 6 matching bases. Germline-derived CDR1 and CDR2 are WNHNN and SYGVQD (reference sequence). V lost 3 bases to trimming and J lost 3 bases, with 11 bases between them. The CDR3 is made up of 14 amino acids. In nucleotides, the CDR3 is TGCGCCAGCAGTGACAGGGGAGCGGAAGAGACCCAGTACTTC. As protein: CASSDRGAEETQYF.

The chain links TRBV6-2 or TRBV6-3 to TRBJ2-2, with 7 bases matching TRBD1. Per the germline V gene, CDR1 is MNHEY and CDR2 is SVGEGT. With V trimmed by 5 bases and J by 13 bases, 10 bases remained unmatched. The CDR3 loop spans 13 amino acids. In nucleotides, the CDR3 is TGTGCCAGCAGTCAAGGGACAGCTCGGGGGCTGTTTTTT. Its translation is CASSQGTARGLFF.

In its sample, this clonotype was seen a few times. The chain couples TRBV27 to TRBJ2-3; 9 bases match TRBD2. Trimming removed 3 bases from V and 4 bases from J; junction bases left unmatched: 11. The CDR3 has 17 residues. Germline V gene lookup returns CDR1 MNHEY and CDR2 SMNVEV (reference sequence). This CDR3 reads CASSFLASGGIADTQYF. The CDR3 DNA reads TGTGCCAGCAGTTTCCTGGCCAGCGGGGGGATCGCAGATACGCAGTATTTT.

This clonotype was counted many times. The V gene is TRBV27, the J gene TRBJ2-1; possibly TRBD2 for D (7 bases). The CDR3 consists of 15 residues. Germline V gene lookup returns CDR1 MNHEY and CDR2 SMNVEV (reference sequence). The V end was cut by 6 bases, the J end by 8 bases, with 20 bases between. The CDR3 nucleotides are TGTGCCAGCAGGCCCCGAGGGGGGGGTGATCATGAGCAGTTCTTC. Its protein product is CASRPRGGGDHEQFF.

This clonotype was counted between two and nine times. CDR3 in amino acids: CASRPDSEGSYNSPLHF. CDR3 in DNA: TGTGCCAGCAGACCGGACAGCGAAGGCTCCTATAATTCACCCCTCCACTTT. The chain links TRBV6-5 to TRBJ1-6, with D perhaps matching TRBD1 (6 bases). V lost 6 bases and J 0 bases, leaving 15 bases between the germline ends. The germline gives CDR1 MNHEY, CDR2 SVGAGI. The CDR3 sequence is 17 residues long.

This clonotype showed up just a few times. The rearrangement joins TRBV7-6 to TRBJ2-2; TRBD1 is a possible D gene (6 bases). Germline V lookup: CDR1 SGHVS, CDR2 FNYEAQ. Trimming left V 0 bases short and J 3 bases short, with 11 bases between. CDR3 length: 16 amino acids. CDR3 region: CASSLARTDDTGELFF. DNA of the CDR3: TGTGCCAGCAGCTTAGCCCGGACAGACGACACCGGGGAGCTGTTTTTT.

This clonotype showed up just once. The chain links TRBV28 to TRBJ2-4; D ambiguous. CDR3 length: 15 residues. Germline assignment: CDR1 MDHEN and CDR2 SYDVKM. V was pared by 6 bases and J by 5 bases, with 17 bases between. The CDR3 loop is CASRRRPTPQNIQYF. The CDR3 coding sequence is TGTGCCAGCAGGAGGCGGCCTACGCCCCAAAACATTCAGTACTTC.

The chain joins TRBV6-5 to TRBJ1-5; no definite D call. Per germline, CDR1 MNHEY and CDR2 SVGAGI. This CDR3 region has 13 residues. Trimming stripped 2 bases from V and 1 base from J, with 3 bases between. CDR3 DNA sequence: TGTGCCAGCAGTTACCGGAGCAATCAGCCCCAGCATTTT. Protein sequence: CASSYRSNQPQHF.

V is TRBV10-3 and J is TRBJ1-4; tentatively, D is TRBD1 (6 bases). The CDR3 spans 15 residues. Looked up from germline, CDR1 is ENHRY and CDR2 is SYGVKD. V was clipped by 2 bases and J by 1 base, with 8 bases between them. CDR3: CAISEGDITNEKLFF. CDR3 bases: TGTGCCATCAGTGAGGGGGACATAACTAATGAAAAACTGTTTTTT.

The chain employs TRBV18 and TRBJ1-2; D unresolved. Trimming pared 1 base from V and 13 bases from J, leaving 19 bases between. This CDR3 is 14 amino acids long. Germline assignment: CDR1 KGHSH and CDR2 LQKENI. The CDR3: CASSPRPFVRPSTF. The CDR3, as DNA: TGTGCCAGCTCACCACGCCCTTTTGTTAGGCCGAGCACCTTC.

There are a few counts of this clonotype. This chain joins TRBV20-1 and TRBJ2-4; D is possibly TRBD1 or TRBD2 (5 bases each). The V gene lost 5 bases and the J gene lost 8 bases, with 22 bases spanning the gap. From germline, CDR1 is DFQATT and CDR2 SNEGSKA (reference sequence). This CDR3 is built from 15 residues. CDR3 DNA sequence: TGCAGTGCTGTCCGGGACCCCTCTCAGGGATACATTCAGTACTTC. Protein product: CSAVRDPSQGYIQYF.

This clonotype was counted a few times. The chain recombines TRBV6-5 with TRBJ2-5; either TRBD1 or TRBD2 may fit D (5 bases each). The CDR3 contains 16 residues. CDR1 MNHEY and CDR2 SVGAGI come from the germline V gene. V was cut by 8 bases and J by 5 bases, with 24 bases left in between. The CDR3, as DNA: TGTGCCAGCGGTATCCCGGGCGCAGGGTGGGGGGAGACCCAGTACTTC. Protein sequence: CASGIPGAGWGETQYF.